This T cell receptor beta chain was identified during a study of T cell responses to AZD1222 COVID-19 vaccine. Overall study findings and caveats: Following two doses of AZD1222, Spike-specific TCR breadth and depth rose. Clonal diversity was possibly underestimated, and the donors were mostly white British, with more females.

As for this clone: Its antigen is unidentified.

V dropped 5 bases and J dropped 10; count of bases not matched to a gene: 11. In germline, CDR1 is SGHTA, CDR2 FQGTGA. The CDR3 is made up of 15 amino acids. Profiling relied on immunoSEQ multiplex PCR, and the TCRdb table lists in-frame clones only, not all of them. This sample has roughly 95,000 clones, with 85% to 90% found just once. The sample here was peripheral blood, taken on day 0 of AZD1222 vaccination. This clonotype was sampled from an adult in good health. V is TRBV7-3 and J is TRBJ2-7, with 13 bases matching TRBD2. CDR3 DNA sequence: TGTGCCAGCAGCCTGACCGGGACTAGCGGGATGGTACAGTACTTC. Translated, it gives CASSLTGTSGMVQYF.